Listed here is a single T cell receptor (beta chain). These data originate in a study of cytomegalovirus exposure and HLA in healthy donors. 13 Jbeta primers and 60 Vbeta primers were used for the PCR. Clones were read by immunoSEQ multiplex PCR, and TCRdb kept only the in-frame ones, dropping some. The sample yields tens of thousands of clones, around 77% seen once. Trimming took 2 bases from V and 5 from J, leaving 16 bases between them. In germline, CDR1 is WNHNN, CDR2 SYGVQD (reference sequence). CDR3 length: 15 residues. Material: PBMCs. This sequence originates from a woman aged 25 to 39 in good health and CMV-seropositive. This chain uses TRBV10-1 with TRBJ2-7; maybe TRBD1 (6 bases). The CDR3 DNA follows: TGCGCCAGCAGTGAGGGGCAGGGGATCAAGGACGAGCAGTACTTC. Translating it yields CASSEGQGIKDEQYF.